This T cell receptor (beta chain) was found in a study of vaccination and CD4 T cells after COVID-19. Looking at the study overall: The stimulating agents, overlapping spike peptides, came from SARS-CoV-2, HCoV-NL63, HCoV-OC43 and HCoV-229E.

The Oncomine TCR Beta short-read assay was applied to DNA of cultured CD4+ T cells. TCRdb re-called the PCR reads through MiXCR, storing one row per CDR3 protein. The sample comprises 17,000 or so distinct CDR3 sequences, over 45% of which are singletons, and less than 9.5% rests with the top ten. On this clonotype itself: Its cognate antigen is unknown.

Treatment meaning: roughly 11-day PBMC culture with coronavirus spike peptide pools or control peptides (ViraFEST assay). ViraFEST used peptide pools to expand antigen-specific T cells and subsequently sequenced their TCRs. V was trimmed by 10 bases and J by 5 bases, leaving 10 bases between them. There are 11 residues in the CDR3. CDR1 is MNHEY and CDR2 is SMNVEV in the germline V gene (reference sequence). The sequenced sample was CD4+ T cells from blood, cultured in vitro. The rearrangement links TRBV27 to TRBJ2-3; D unclear. This clonotype originated in a human donor who had recovered from COVID-19. The CDR3 coding sequence is TGTGCCACCATAAGAGGAGATACGCAGTATTTT. Its translation is CATIRGDTQYF.